The clone carrying this T cell receptor (beta chain) was detected many times. What it binds is unknown. This sample is drawn from a study of CD8 T cells in ankylosing spondylitis. V was pared by 6 bases and J by 5 bases, with 10 bases between. The CDR3 runs 11 residues. CDR1 and CDR2 from the germline V gene are DFQATT and SNEGSKA (reference sequence). Study results and caveats: Disease-linked clones reportedly showed significant enrichment in matched ankylosing spondylitis synovial fluid. A TCR beta motif of 8 or 9 highly homologous variants appeared characteristic of ankylosing spondylitis blood.

Preparation of TCR beta libraries was done by quantitative 5'-RACE with molecular barcodes. One entry per CDR3 protein, called by TCRdb with MiXCR from the 5' RACE reads. The table records about 800,000 distinct CDR3 sequences, about an eighth of them present only once. The chain uses TRBV20-1 and TRBJ2-5; tentatively, D is TRBD2 (5 bases). The sequencing input was blood, either unsorted or a sorted T cell fraction (not recorded which). The TCR was taken from a male donor with ankylosing spondylitis. The CDR3 region is CSAPGWETQYF. CDR3 bases: TGCAGTGCCCCGGGGTGGGAGACCCAGTACTTC.